This T cell receptor (beta chain) was recovered during a study of CD8+CD57+ T cells in acquired aplastic anemia. Study context: Sorted CD4+ and CD8+ cells yielded DNA averaging about 3.2 ug.

Sequencing was done on patients that had shown CD8+CD57+ cell expansion by flow cytometry. Blood was sampled before the patients had received any therapy. Study-wide points: The study identified roughly 29 CD8+ CDR3 sequences shared by patients and controls.

CDR3 length: 13 amino acids. Per the germline V gene, CDR1 is MNHEY and CDR2 is SMNVEV (reference sequence). Trimming at V came to 8 bases and at J to 4 bases, leaving 7 bases not matched to a gene. The table lists this clonotype with many counts. The antigen is unknown. Template material for TCR beta VDJ and CDR3 profiling consisted of genomic DNA. TCRdb re-derived calls from the reads in MiXCR, one entry per CDR3 protein. The sample includes 160,000 or so distinct CDR3 sequences, about 45% of them seen just once. The TCR was taken from a human donor with aplastic anemia. The source material was sorted CD4+, CD8+, or CD8+CD57+ T cells (not recorded which) from PBMCs. The chain has TRBV27 and TRBJ2-7, with 8 bases fitting TRBD2. The CDR3 region has the DNA TGTGCCAGCCGGGGGGGAATGGGGTACGAGCAGTACTTC. This sequence encodes CASRGGMGYEQYF.